These 8 T cell receptor beta chains originate from one sample sequenced in a study of blood T cell repertoires in COVID-19. Repertoires were generated with immunoSEQ multiplex PCR, while TCRdb's copy carries only in-frame clones and drops some. The sample holds approximately 130,000 clones, 77% seen once. Sequenced input: peripheral blood. Receptors originate from a man of 80 years or more with acute or convalescent COVID-19.

The gene calls are TRBV7-3 and TRBJ2-2; 7 bases align to TRBD1. The V gene's germline CDR1 is SGHTA and CDR2 FQGTGA. Trimming took 0 bases from V and 5 from J; bases not matched to a gene: 6. This CDR3 is built from 16 residues. The CDR3 sequence is CASSLTGTEITGELFF. The CDR3 DNA sequence: TGTGCCAGCAGCTTAACCGGGACAGAGATTACCGGGGAGCTGTTTTTT. Filled out from reference TRBV7-3 and TRBJ2-2, the complete variable domain reads GAGVSQTPSNKVTEKGKYVELRCDPISGHTALYWYRQSLGQGPEFLIYFQGTGAADDSGLPNDRFFAVRPEGSVSTLKIQRTERGDSAVYLCASSLTGTEITGELFFGEGSRLTVL.

The chain couples TRBV11-2 to TRBJ1-1; D unresolved. Trimming cost V 3 bases and J 5 bases, with 10 bases left between them. Germline CDR1 SGHAT, CDR2 FQNNGV. This CDR3 is built from 13 residues. The CDR3 loop is CASSFPGSTEAFF. In nucleotides, the CDR3 is TGTGCCAGCAGCTTCCCCGGGTCTACTGAAGCTTTCTTT.

The rearrangement joins TRBV7-3 to TRBJ2-3, with 7 nucleotides matching TRBD2. Losses at the gene ends were 4 bases for V and 5 bases for J; bases not matched to a gene: 9. The CDR3 runs 15 residues. Germline V gene lookup returns CDR1 SGHTA and CDR2 FQGTGA. CDR3 DNA: TGTGCCAGCAGCTCGGTGGGAGGGTCGGGAGATACGCAGTATTTT. Protein product: CASSSVGGSGDTQYF.

The chain employs TRBV3-1 (or the pseudogene TRBV3-2) and TRBJ2-2; 7 bases align to TRBD1. This CDR3 has 15 amino acids. The V segment lost 6 bases and the J segment 0 bases; nucleotides outside the gene matches: 4. Germline V gene data show CDR1 as LGHDT and CDR2 as YNNKEL (reference sequence). The CDR3 DNA reads TGTGCCAGCAGTCAGGGGGTCGCGAACACCGGGGAGCTGTTTTTT. This codes for CASSQGVANTGELFF.

The chain is built from TRBV5-1 and TRBJ2-5; 10 bases align to TRBD2. Germline CDR1 SGHRS, CDR2 YFSETQ. Trimming cost V 2 bases and J 1 base; bases outside gene matches: 5. This CDR3 has 16 residues. The CDR3 DNA reads as TGCGCCAGCAGCTTCATAGCGGGGGGCCTCCAAGAGACCCAGTACTTC. Its translation is CASSFIAGGLQETQYF.

The chain carries TRBV27 and TRBJ2-7; 11 bases agree with TRBD1. There are 16 residues in the CDR3. The germline gives CDR1 MNHEY, CDR2 SMNVEV (reference sequence). The V and J ends lost 5 bases and 3 bases, in that order; junction bases with no gene match: 9. The DNA for the CDR3 is TGTGCCAGCAGTCTATTGAGGGACAGGGGGGGCTACGAGCAGTACTTC. Protein product: CASSLLRDRGGYEQYF.

The V gene is TRBV2, the J gene TRBJ2-3; TRBD2 aligns across 10 bases. This CDR3 contains 15 residues. The germline V gene has CDR1 SNHLY and CDR2 FYNNEI. The V and J ends lost 5 bases and 2 bases, in that order; junction bases with no gene match: 4. In nucleotides, the CDR3 is TGTGCCAGCAGTACCGGGACTAGCGACACAGATACGCAGTATTTT. This sequence encodes CASSTGTSDTDTQYF.

There are a few counts of this clone. The chain uses TRBV4-3 and TRBJ1-6; D perhaps matches TRBD1 (6 bases). The germline V and J ends were trimmed by 5 bases and 4 bases, with 9 bases remaining between them. Germline values: CDR1 LGHNA, CDR2 YSLEER. The CDR3 sequence is 14 residues long. CDR3 coding DNA: TGCGCCAGCAGCGGGACACTTTATAATTCACCCCTCCACTTT. This gives the protein CASSGTLYNSPLHF.